These T cell receptor beta chains were read from a single sample in a study of blood T cells in healthy people across ages. TCRdb reanalysed the 5' RACE reads using MiXCR and keeps one entry per CDR3 protein. The top ten clones hold 15% to 20% of a sample with 450,000 to 700,000 distinct CDR3 sequences, 27% of them seen once. The sequenced sample consisted of blood. These receptors originate from a woman in her 70s in good health. CDR3s include the opening cysteine and the closing phenylalanine or tryptophan. A D gene is named only where the DNA matches it firmly. Where a row states a size, it is once, few, many or the class of an expanded clone; other rows omit it.

d_gene,abundance,v_gene,j_gene,CDR3aa,CDR3nt
-,-,TRBV11-2,TRBJ1-1,CASSLVGVINTEAFF,TGTGCCAGCAGCTTAGTAGGGGTAATTAACACTGAAGCTTTCTTT
-,few,TRBV28,TRBJ1-4,CASSRTLNEKLFF,TGTGCCAGCAGCCGGACCCTTAATGAAAAACTGTTTTTT
-,few,TRBV29-1,TRBJ1-2,CSVTGPGAINKLLHHGYTF,TGCAGCGTTACGGGCCCGGGGGCCATAAACAAGCTCCTACACCATGGCTACACCTTC
TRBD2,few,TRBV2,TRBJ2-5,CASIPPGLAGAETQYF,TGTGCCAGCATTCCCCCGGGACTAGCGGGGGCAGAGACCCAGTACTTC
TRBD1,few,TRBV5-6,TRBJ1-1,CASSWGTGGNTEAFF,TGTGCCAGCAGCTGGGGGACAGGGGGGAACACTGAAGCTTTCTTT
TRBD2,-,TRBV7-2,TRBJ2-1,CASSPPVAGVEQFF,TGTGCCAGCAGCCCCCCGGTAGCGGGGGTTGAGCAGTTCTTC
-,-,TRBV20-1,TRBJ2-1,CSCGASYNEQFF,TGCAGCTGCGGGGCGTCCTACAATGAGCAGTTCTTC
-,-,TRBV13,TRBJ2-5,CASSPPYGRGLLETQYF,TGTGCCAGCAGCCCACCTTATGGGCGGGGGCTTCTTGAGACCCAGTACTTC
-,once,TRBV27,TRBJ2-3,CASSLSSGTTQYF,TGTGCCAGCAGTTTATCGTCAGGGACTACGCAGTATTTT
-,-,TRBV4-3,TRBJ1-2,CASRADRFFYGYTF,TGCGCCAGCAGGGCAGACAGGTTCTTCTATGGCTACACCTTC
-,few,TRBV13,TRBJ2-5,CASSSRAVGEQYF,TGTGCCAGCAGCTCCCGGGCGGTGGGAGAGCAGTACTTC
-,-,TRBV4-3,TRBJ1-1,CASSQQAGAGTEAFF,TGCGCCAGCAGCCAGCAAGCTGGGGCGGGGACTGAAGCTTTCTTT
TRBD1,few,TRBV29-1,TRBJ1-2,CSGEAETGGWGYTF,TGCAGCGGCGAGGCCGAGACAGGGGGTTGGGGCTACACCTTC
-,many,TRBV10-3,TRBJ2-3,CAISFGVADTQYF,TGTGCCATCTCGTTCGGTGTTGCAGATACGCAGTATTTT
-,few,TRBV7-9,TRBJ1-6,CASTVDRLNSPLHF,TGTGCCAGCACCGTTGACAGGCTAAATTCACCCCTCCACTTT
-,-,TRBV5-1,TRBJ2-5,CASSLSNPETQYF,TGCGCCAGCAGCCTTTCCAACCCGGAGACCCAGTACTTC
-,few,TRBV6-6,TRBJ2-6,CASSYSRTGANVLTF,TGTGCCAGCAGTTACTCCAGAACCGGGGCCAACGTCCTGACTTTC
TRBD1,many,TRBV7-9,TRBJ2-1,CASSSGQGSYNEQFF,TGTGCCAGCAGCTCCGGACAGGGCTCCTACAATGAGCAGTTCTTC
TRBD1,many,TRBV5-1,TRBJ2-7,CASSSGQGYEQYF,TGTGCCAGCAGCTCAGGACAGGGGTACGAGCAGTACTTC
TRBD2,-,TRBV20-1,TRBJ2-3,CSARVAGTSTDTQYF,TGCAGTGCTAGAGTAGCGGGAACTAGCACAGATACGCAGTATTTT
TRBD1,few,TRBV12-3/TRBV12-4,TRBJ1-2,CASSTTGTGGVNGYTF,TGTGCCAGCAGCACAACCGGGACAGGGGGCGTGAATGGCTACACCTTC
TRBD1,many,TRBV4-1,TRBJ1-4,CASSQVRTGIEKLFF,TGCGCCAGCAGCCAAGTTAGGACAGGGATTGAAAAACTGTTTTTT
TRBD1,-,TRBV6-5,TRBJ2-5,CASSYRTGGEGGETQYF,TGTGCCAGCAGTTACCGAACAGGGGGCGAAGGTGGAGAGACCCAGTACTTC
TRBD2,many,TRBV7-8,TRBJ2-1,CASSFWGVGGNEQFF,TGTGCCAGCAGCTTCTGGGGGGTGGGGGGGAATGAGCAGTTCTTC
-,-,TRBV5-5,TRBJ1-2,CASSPWTGGYTF,TGTGCCAGCAGCCCCTGGACCGGTGGCTACACCTTC
TRBD2,-,TRBV2,TRBJ2-5,CASSDTSGGGTQYF,TGTGCCAGCAGCGACACTAGCGGTGGGGGCACCCAGTACTTC
-,-,TRBV2,TRBJ2-1,CASSEQQRKQFF,TGTGCCAGCAGTGAGCAGCAGCGGAAGCAGTTCTTC
-,-,TRBV12-3/TRBV12-4,TRBJ2-1,CASRETGYNEQFF,TGTGCCAGCAGGGAGACAGGCTACAATGAGCAGTTCTTC
-,-,TRBV7-7,TRBJ2-3,CASSAQASPDTQYF,TGTGCCAGCAGCGCCCAAGCGAGCCCAGATACGCAGTATTTT
-,-,TRBV11-1,TRBJ1-1,CASSLIPTVSTEAFF,TGTGCCAGCAGCTTAATCCCCACTGTGAGCACTGAAGCTTTCTTT
TRBD2,-,TRBV5-1,TRBJ2-3,CASSLAGEGDTQYF,TGCGCCAGCAGCTTGGCGGGGGAGGGAGATACGCAGTATTTT
TRBD2,-,TRBV11-2,TRBJ2-1,CASSLTTGLGDYEQFF,TGTGCCAGCAGCTTAACGACTGGACTAGGGGACTATGAGCAGTTCTTC
-,-,TRBV4-3,TRBJ1-3,CASSQGPGWGNTIYF,TGCGCCAGCAGCCAAGGCCCAGGGTGGGGAAACACCATATATTTT
-,-,TRBV7-2,TRBJ2-2,CASSYSSGGELFF,TGTGCCAGCAGCTATAGCTCGGGCGGGGAGCTGTTTTTT
-,few,TRBV6-5,TRBJ1-1,CASSYDARLDTEAFF,TGTGCCAGCAGTTACGACGCGCGATTGGACACCGAAGCTTTCTTT
-,-,TRBV6-2/TRBV6-3,TRBJ1-2,CASSSPTFGPQATF,TGTGCCAGCAGTTCGCCGACCTTTGGACCTCAGGCCACCTTC
-,few,TRBV7-9,TRBJ1-1,CASSSNSGTVAFF,TGTGCCAGCAGTTCAAACTCCGGGACTGTAGCTTTCTTT
TRBD2,-,TRBV4-2,TRBJ2-5,CASSGAGTIQETQYF,TGTGCCAGCAGCGGGGCCGGGACTATCCAAGAGACCCAGTACTTC
TRBD1,-,TRBV7-9,TRBJ1-4,CASSFFRGTNEKLFF,TGTGCCAGCAGCTTCTTCAGGGGGACTAATGAAAAACTGTTTTTT
TRBD1,-,TRBV11-2,TRBJ2-1,CASSLVWGTGGNEQFF,TGTGCCAGCAGCTTAGTGTGGGGGACAGGGGGCAATGAGCAGTTCTTC
TRBD1,few,TRBV4-2,TRBJ1-2,CATNTGDRPYGYTF,TGTGCCACCAATACCGGGGACAGACCTTATGGCTACACCTTC
-,-,TRBV27,TRBJ2-4,CASSLGGSGGQNIQYF,TGTGCCAGCAGTTTAGGGGGAAGCGGCGGTCAAAACATTCAGTACTTC
-,once,TRBV4-3,TRBJ1-2,CASSQDKDSRHGYTF,TGCGCCAGCAGCCAAGATAAGGATTCAAGACATGGCTACACCTTC
TRBD1,-,TRBV27,TRBJ2-5,CASRQDRGRRETQYF,TGTGCCAGCAGACAGGACAGGGGGCGCCGGGAGACCCAGTACTTC
-,-,TRBV5-1,TRBJ2-1,CASSSYTGGTTYNEQFF,TGCGCCAGCAGCTCATATACAGGTGGGACGACCTACAATGAGCAGTTCTTC
-,-,TRBV10-3,TRBJ2-1,CASSRAFDNEQFF,TGTGCCAGCAGTCGGGCATTCGACAATGAGCAGTTCTTC
-,many,TRBV4-2,TRBJ1-4,CASTPSATTNEKLFF,TGTGCCAGCACCCCTTCGGCAACAACTAATGAAAAACTGTTTTTT
TRBD1,-,TRBV6-2/TRBV6-3,TRBJ2-2,CASSLRTGNLGELFF,TGTGCCAGCAGTTTACGGACAGGGAACCTCGGGGAGCTGTTTTTT
TRBD2,few,TRBV7-9,TRBJ2-1,CASSGGAGGDVNEQFF,TGTGCCAGCAGCGGAGGAGCGGGGGGCGACGTTAATGAGCAGTTCTTC
-,few,TRBV9,TRBJ1-6,CASSRGLANSPLHF,TGTGCCAGCAGCCGAGGGCTGGCAAATTCACCCCTCCACTTT
TRBD2,-,TRBV12-3/TRBV12-4,TRBJ2-3,CASSLRASGRRQTQYF,TGTGCCAGCAGTTTACGGGCTAGCGGGCGGCGTCAAACGCAGTATTTT
-,many,TRBV7-2,TRBJ2-5,CASSLPGAETQYF,TGTGCCAGCAGCCTTCCGGGGGCAGAGACCCAGTACTTC
TRBD1,-,TRBV4-2,TRBJ2-3,CASSRASGQGPTDTQYF,TGTGCCAGCAGCCGGGCATCAGGACAGGGTCCCACAGATACGCAGTATTTT
-,-,TRBV12-5,TRBJ1-1,CASGSQGVGTEAFF,TGTGCTAGTGGTTCTCAGGGAGTGGGCACTGAAGCTTTCTTT
-,many,TRBV30,TRBJ2-1,CAWSVGGRNEQFF,TGTGCCTGGAGTGTCGGAGGGCGGAATGAGCAGTTCTTC
-,few,TRBV6-2/TRBV6-3,TRBJ1-1,CASSYFQDTEAFF,TGTGCCAGCAGTTACTTCCAAGACACTGAAGCTTTCTTT
-,many,TRBV7-9,TRBJ1-6,CASSLVGNSPLHF,TGTGCCAGCAGCTTAGTCGGTAATTCACCCCTCCACTTT
TRBD1,-,TRBV5-1,TRBJ2-2,CASSPTGGGAGELFF,TGCGCCAGCAGCCCGACAGGGGGCGGCGCCGGGGAGCTGTTTTTT
-,few,TRBV20-1,TRBJ2-5,CSARGGRGETQYF,TGCAGTGCTAGAGGTGGTCGAGGAGAGACCCAGTACTTC